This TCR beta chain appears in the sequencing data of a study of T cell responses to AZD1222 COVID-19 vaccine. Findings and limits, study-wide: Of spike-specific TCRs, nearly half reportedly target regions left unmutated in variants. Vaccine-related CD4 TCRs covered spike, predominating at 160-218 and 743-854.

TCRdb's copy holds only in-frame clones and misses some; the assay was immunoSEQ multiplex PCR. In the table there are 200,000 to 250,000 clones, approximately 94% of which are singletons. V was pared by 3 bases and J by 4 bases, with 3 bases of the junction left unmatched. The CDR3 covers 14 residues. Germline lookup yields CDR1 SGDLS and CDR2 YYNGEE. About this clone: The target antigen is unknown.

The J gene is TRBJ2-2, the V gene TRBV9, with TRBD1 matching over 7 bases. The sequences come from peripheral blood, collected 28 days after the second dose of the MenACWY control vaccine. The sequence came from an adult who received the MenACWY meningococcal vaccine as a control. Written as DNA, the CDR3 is TGTGCCAGCAGCGCTGACAGGGCCACCGGGGAGCTGTTTTTT. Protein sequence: CASSADRATGELFF.